These 32 T cell receptor beta chains were sequenced from one sample in a study of blood T cell repertoires in COVID-19. Here immunoSEQ multiplex PCR was the method, and the copy in TCRdb shows in-frame clones only, minus some. The sample contains some 140,000 clones, approximately 82% of which appear only once. Specimen: peripheral blood. The source is a man aged 60 to 69 who had recovered from COVID-19.

This clone was seen more than once but under ten times. V and J are TRBV19 and TRBJ1-2; D is undetermined. Germline V gene data show CDR1 as LNHDA and CDR2 as SQIVND (reference sequence). V lost 4 bases and J lost 5, with 11 bases in between. The CDR3 runs to 13 residues. CDR3 sequence (DNA): TGTGCCAGTAGTACAGATCAGGCTTATGGCTACACCTTC. Encoded protein: CASSTDQAYGYTF.

The V gene is TRBV6-6, the J gene TRBJ2-2; possibly TRBD2 for D (5 bases). Germline lookup yields CDR1 MNHNY and CDR2 SVGAGI (reference sequence). The CDR3 extends over 12 amino acids. The V gene lost 7 bases and the J gene lost 9 bases, with 12 bases spanning the gap. CDR3 in DNA: TGTGCCAGCAACCTTGGGGAGCGGGAGCTGTTTTTT. Residues: CASNLGERELFF.

The rearrangement uses TRBV19 and TRBJ2-5; 10 bases map to TRBD2. The CDR3 has 15 amino acids. Germline V gives CDR1 LNHDA, CDR2 SQIVND (reference sequence). V was pared by 6 bases and J by 5 bases, with 9 bases of the junction left unmatched. In nucleotides, the CDR3 is TGTGCCAGTAGATCCAGCGGGGGGGCATGGGAGACCCAGTACTTC. As protein: CASRSSGGAWETQYF.

This sequence joins TRBV18 and TRBJ1-6; 8 positions agree with TRBD1. CDR3 size: 14 residues. Trimming cost V 6 bases and J 7 bases; bases outside gene matches: 5. Germline V gene lookup returns CDR1 KGHSH and CDR2 LQKENI. The CDR3 DNA follows: TGTGCCAGCTCGTCGACAGGGGAAAATTCACCCCTCCACTTT. Translating it yields CASSSTGENSPLHF.

This sequence joins TRBV5-5 and TRBJ1-1; TRBD1 might be the D (5 bases). There are 14 residues in the CDR3. Germline V CDR1 and CDR2: SGHKS, YYEKEE (reference sequence). The germline V and J ends were trimmed by 5 bases and 1 base, with 12 bases remaining between them. CDR3 sequence (DNA): TGTGCCAGCAGTCCCCTACAGGCGAACACTGAAGCTTTCTTT. It is translated as CASSPLQANTEAFF.

The chain combines TRBV5-4 with TRBJ2-1; TRBD1 is a possible D gene (6 bases). V was clipped by 3 bases and J by 4 bases, with 20 bases between them. The germline gives CDR1 SGHNT, CDR2 YYREEE (reference sequence). The CDR3 loop spans 17 amino acids. CDR3 protein: CASSSKSLQGTYNEQFF. DNA for the CDR3: TGTGCCAGCAGCTCGAAGTCCTTACAGGGTACATACAATGAGCAGTTCTTC.

J is TRBJ1-3 and V is TRBV13; tentatively, D is TRBD1 (6 bases). The length of the CDR3 is 15 residues. Germline CDR1 reads PRHDT; CDR2 reads FYEKMQ (reference sequence). Between the trimmed V and J ends, which lost 1 base and 4 bases, there was a span of 11 bases. DNA for the CDR3: TGTGCCAGCAGCTTAGACGAGGGGGACGGAAACACCATATATTTT. It codes for CASSLDEGDGNTIYF.

The chain employs TRBV7-3 and TRBJ2-3; D perhaps matches TRBD1 (6 bases). CDR3 length equals 15 residues. Trimming left V 1 base short and J 0 bases short, with 8 bases between. Germline-derived CDR1 and CDR2 are SGHTA and FQGTGA. This chain's CDR3 is CASSLNQGSTDTQYF. CDR3 bases: TGTGCCAGCAGCTTAAATCAGGGGAGCACAGATACGCAGTATTTT.

The rearrangement joins TRBV24-1 to TRBJ2-1; TRBD2 matches at 10 bases. V lost 3 bases, J lost 10 bases, and 8 bases stayed unmatched. Germline CDR1 and CDR2: KGHDR and SFDVKD. This CDR3 region has 15 residues. Written as DNA, the CDR3 is TGTGCCACCAGTGATGGGGGGCTAGCGGGAGACGAGCAGTTCTTC. This encodes CATSDGGLAGDEQFF.

J is TRBJ2-6 and V is TRBV4-2, with D perhaps TRBD2 (6 bases). The CDR3 length is 16 residues. Trimming shortened V by 0 bases and J by 4 bases, and 10 bases separated the two germline ends. Germline V gene lookup returns CDR1 LGHNA and CDR2 YNFKEQ. The CDR3 region has the DNA TGTGCCAGCAGCCAAGAGGAGGGGAACGGGGCCAACGTCCTGACTTTC. It translates to CASSQEEGNGANVLTF.

V and J are TRBV14 and TRBJ2-3; D possibly corresponds to TRBD2 (7 bases). The V gene's germline CDR1 is SGHDN and CDR2 FVKESK. This CDR3 region has 15 residues. Trimming took 4 bases from V and 4 from J, leaving 15 bases between them. The chain's CDR3 is CASSPGGARADTQYF. For the CDR3, the DNA is TGTGCCAGCAGCCCTGGGGGGGCTAGGGCAGATACGCAGTATTTT.

The gene calls are TRBV11-1 and TRBJ2-1; D might be TRBD2 (6 bases). The CDR3 has 16 amino acids. Trimming cost V 5 bases and J 6 bases, with 20 bases left between them. The germline CDR1 and CDR2 sequences are SGHAT and FQDESV (reference sequence). In nucleotides, the CDR3 is TGTGCCAGCAGCCGACGGAGGGAGGCGATTGGCAATGAGCAGTTCTTC. Its translation is CASSRRREAIGNEQFF. The variable domain in full, with the rest retrieved from reference TRBV11-1 and TRBJ2-1, is EAEVAQSPRYKITEKSQAVAFWCDPISGHATLYWYRQILGQGPELLVQFQDESVVDDSQLPKDRFSAERLKGVDSTLKIQPAELGDSAMYLCASSRRREAIGNEQFFGPGTRLTVL.

The chain employs TRBV7-2 and TRBJ1-2; 8 bases line up with TRBD1. This CDR3 is 15 amino acids long. Germline V gene lookup returns CDR1 SGHTA and CDR2 FQGNSA. V lost 7 bases, J lost 3 bases, and 10 bases stayed unmatched. The CDR3 sequence is CASNLGRGPHYGYTF. The DNA of the CDR3 is TGTGCCAGCAATTTAGGCAGGGGGCCGCACTATGGCTACACCTTC.

The rearrangement uses TRBV2 and TRBJ2-1; 15 positions agree with TRBD2. The CDR3 is 16 amino acids. V was pared by 4 bases and J by 6 bases, with 4 bases of the junction left unmatched. CDR1 and CDR2 (germline): SNHLY, FYNNEI. The DNA of the CDR3 is TGTGCCAGCAGTGGGACTAGCGGGGGGGTTAGCAATGAGCAGTTCTTC. This codes for CASSGTSGGVSNEQFF.

This sequence joins TRBV7-2 and TRBJ2-2; 9 bases map to TRBD2. Germline CDR1 and CDR2: SGHTA and FQGNSA. The trim removed 5 bases at V and 5 bases at J, leaving 9 bases unmatched. The CDR3 sequence is 16 residues long. The CDR3 DNA is TGTGCCAGCAGCCTACTACCGGGACTAGCAACCGGGGAGCTGTTTTTT. It translates to CASSLLPGLATGELFF. Combining the CDR3 with reference TRBV7-2 and TRBJ2-2 gives the whole variable domain GAGVSQSPSNKVTEKGKDVELRCDPISGHTALYWYRQSLGQGLEFLIYFQGNSAPDKSGLPSDRFSAERTGGSVSTLTIQRTQQEDSAVYLCASSLLPGLATGELFFGEGSRLTVL.

The chain employs TRBV6-5 and TRBJ1-6; perhaps TRBD1 as D (5 bases). The length of the CDR3 is 14 residues. V was pared by 2 bases and J by 6 bases, with 8 bases between. The germline V gene encodes CDR1 MNHEY and CDR2 SVGAGI. The CDR3 reads CASSYQGPNSPLHF. CDR3 coding DNA: TGTGCCAGCAGTTACCAGGGTCCTAATTCACCCCTCCACTTT.

This chain joins TRBV10-1 and TRBJ1-1; tentative D call: TRBD1 (6 bases). Germline CDR1 WNHNN, CDR2 SYGVQD (reference sequence). V was pared by 4 bases and J by 5 bases, with 14 bases between. The CDR3 is 14 residues long. The CDR3 loop is CASSGAGQRTEAFF. The CDR3 coding sequence is TGCGCCAGCAGTGGTGCAGGACAGCGAACTGAAGCTTTCTTT.

This sequence joins TRBV5-6 and TRBJ1-5; no clear D gene. The CDR3 loop spans 17 amino acids. Germline V CDR1 and CDR2: SGHDT, YYEEEE. V lost 2 bases to trimming and J lost 4 bases, with 19 bases between them. The CDR3 sequence is CASSFMAPTSKNQPQHF. In DNA, the CDR3 is TGTGCCAGCAGCTTTATGGCACCCACGTCCAAAAATCAGCCCCAGCATTTT. The entire variable domain, with the rest obtained from reference TRBV5-6 and TRBJ1-5, is as follows: DAGVTQSPTHLIKTRGQQVTLRCSPKSGHDTVSWYQQALGQGPQFIFQYYEEEERQRGNFPDRFSGHQFPNYSSELNVNALLLGDSALYLCASSFMAPTSKNQPQHFGDGTRLSIL.

This clone was observed a single time. The chain has TRBV20-1 and TRBJ1-1; D is unresolved. CDR3 length: 11 amino acids. V was pared by 3 bases and J by 2 bases, with 4 bases between. The germline V gene has CDR1 DFQATT and CDR2 SNEGSKA (reference sequence). The DNA of the CDR3 is TGCAGTGCTAGTTTAAACACTGAAGCTTTCTTT. Protein sequence: CSASLNTEAFF.

The count of this clone is one. The genes are TRBV27 and TRBJ2-1, with 8 bases aligning to TRBD1. The V gene end was trimmed by 3 bases and the J gene end by 4 bases; junction bases not matched to a gene: 5. Germline V gives CDR1 MNHEY, CDR2 SMNVEV (reference sequence). The CDR3 spans 15 residues. CDR3 sequence (DNA): TGTGCCAGCAGTTTGGGCACAGGGGGGTACAATGAGCAGTTCTTC. This sequence encodes CASSLGTGGYNEQFF.

This clone was recorded once. The chain combines TRBV6-5 with TRBJ2-4; D remains ambiguous. This CDR3 has 15 amino acids. The germline V and J ends were trimmed by 6 bases and 0 bases, with 12 bases remaining between them. CDR1 is MNHEY, CDR2 SVGAGI, per germline. Here the CDR3 reads CASSPVSRAKNIQYF. The CDR3, as DNA: TGTGCCAGCAGCCCCGTTAGTAGAGCCAAAAACATTCAGTACTTC.

This chain joins TRBV5-1 and TRBJ1-3; D remains unclear. The CDR3 has 16 residues. V lost 4 bases and J 0 bases, leaving 14 bases between the germline ends. Germline CDR1 SGHRS, CDR2 YFSETQ. CDR3 sequence (DNA): TGCGCCAGCAGCCTCCCCGGAGGGAGCTCTGGAAACACCATATATTTT. This encodes CASSLPGGSSGNTIYF. Full variable domain (missing parts from reference TRBV5-1 and TRBJ1-3): KAGVTQTPRYLIKTRGQQVTLSCSPISGHRSVSWYQQTPGQGLQFLFEYFSETQRNKGNFPGRFSGRQFSNSRSEMNVSTLELGDSALYLCASSLPGGSSGNTIYFGEGSWLTVV.

In this sample, this clone turned up once. V is TRBV6-5 and J is TRBJ2-5, with a weak D call TRBD2 (7 bases). This CDR3 comprises 15 residues. V was shortened by 1 base and J by 1 base, with 10 bases between the two germline ends. Germline V lookup: CDR1 MNHEY, CDR2 SVGAGI. In nucleotides, the CDR3 is TGTGCCAGCAGTTACTTGAGGGGGGGCCAAGAGACCCAGTACTTC. This codes for CASSYLRGGQETQYF.

This rearrangement joins TRBV5-8 to TRBJ1-6; 7 bases fit TRBD1. J lost 7 bases, V lost 3 bases, and 4 bases had no gene match. This CDR3 spans 14 amino acids. Germline CDR1 is SGHTS and CDR2 is YDEGEE. Written as DNA, the CDR3 is TGTGCCAGCAGCTCACGGGACAGAAATTCACCCCTCCACTTT. It translates to CASSSRDRNSPLHF.

Only one count was recorded for this clone. The chain employs TRBV4-2 and TRBJ2-6; D gene ambiguous. The CDR3 is 18 residues long. CDR1 and CDR2 (germline): LGHNA, YNFKEQ. Trimming stripped 0 bases from V and 3 bases from J, with 15 bases between. CDR3 DNA sequence: TGTGCCAGCAGCCAAGACAGGTCCGGCCCCAGTGGGGCCAACGTCCTGACTTTC. The encoded protein is CASSQDRSGPSGANVLTF.

This clone was seen only once. The chain uses TRBV27 and TRBJ2-7; 10 bases align to TRBD2. V shed 4 bases, J shed 3 bases, and the junction held 6 bases outside the gene matches. Germline V gene data show CDR1 as MNHEY and CDR2 as SMNVEV (reference sequence). This CDR3 is 15 amino acids long. CDR3 sequence (DNA): TGTGCCAGCAGTTGGGGAGCGGGAGGGCTCTACGAGCAGTACTTC. Amino acids: CASSWGAGGLYEQYF.

The chain is built from TRBV11-2 and TRBJ2-7; 7 nucleotides match TRBD1. The length of the CDR3 is 15 residues. V gave up 5 bases and J gave up 2 bases; unmatched junction bases: 9. Germline CDR1 reads SGHAT; CDR2 reads FQNNGV. CDR3 nucleotides: TGTGCCAGCAGCCGAAGTAGGGACAGACCCTACGAGCAGTACTTC. Amino acid sequence: CASSRSRDRPYEQYF.

This chain uses TRBV5-1 with TRBJ2-7; tentative D call: TRBD2 (6 bases). Trimming pared 0 bases from V and 4 bases from J, leaving 14 bases between. This CDR3 spans 15 amino acids. Looked up from germline, CDR1 is SGHRS and CDR2 is YFSETQ. The CDR3 DNA is TGCGCCAGCAGCTTGGCGGGGGTCGGGCCATACGAGCAGTACTTC. Translated, it gives CASSLAGVGPYEQYF.

V and J are TRBV28 and TRBJ1-5, with D unresolved. CDR1 and CDR2 from the germline V gene are MDHEN and SYDVKM. The CDR3 spans 13 residues. V dropped 7 bases and J dropped 7 bases, with 14 bases sitting between them. The CDR3 reads CASTWRTGQPQHF. Written as DNA, the CDR3 is TGTGCCAGCACCTGGAGGACGGGACAGCCCCAGCATTTT.

CDR3 bases: TGTGCCAGCAGTTCCCGGCGGCTGGGACTAGGTAACACCGGGGAGCTGTTTTTT. Encoded protein: CASSSRRLGLGNTGELFF. The rearrangement links TRBV6-2 or TRBV6-3 to TRBJ2-2, with 8 bases lining up with TRBD2. V was pared by 4 bases and J by 2 bases, with 12 bases of the junction left unmatched. Germline V gene sequence: CDR1 MNHEY, CDR2 SVGEGT. The CDR3 contains 18 residues.

The chain employs TRBV28 and TRBJ1-5; a possible D gene is TRBD1 (6 bases). V was clipped by 8 bases and J by 6 bases, with 17 bases between them. Per the germline V gene, CDR1 is MDHEN and CDR2 is SYDVKM. This CDR3 has 14 residues. The CDR3 region is CASRGRGAIQPQHF. The CDR3 DNA sequence: TGTGCCAGCCGTGGACGGGGGGCGATTCAGCCCCAGCATTTT.

This clone has more than one count but fewer than ten. V gene TRBV4-2 combines with J gene TRBJ2-2; D may be TRBD2 (6 bases). V lost 0 bases to trimming and J lost 8 bases, with 13 bases between them. Germline assignment: CDR1 LGHNA and CDR2 YNFKEQ. CDR3 length: 15 residues. CDR3 sequence: CASSQDPRGWGELFF. CDR3 sequence (DNA): TGTGCCAGCAGCCAAGACCCCCGGGGGTGGGGGGAGCTGTTTTTT.